The sample holds many counts of the clone carrying this TCR beta chain. Its target is unknown. The data are from a study of T cell repertoires in cytomegalovirus infection. TCRdb reanalysed the reads using MiXCR and keeps one entry per CDR3 protein. The sample has 400,000 to 550,000 distinct CDR3 sequences, around 10% seen once. Findings and caveats of the study: Identification of carriers of CMV plus the relevant HLA was performed using cumulative public TCR beta family frequency.

V gave up 0 bases and J gave up 5 bases, with 11 bases separating them. CDR1 is LNHNV, CDR2 YYDKDF, per germline (reference sequence). There are 15 residues in the CDR3. V is TRBV15 and J is TRBJ2-1; D call uncertain. The source material was PBMCs. The receptor was derived from a human donor in good health (CMV status not recorded). Some clones in this sample may be carry-over from other donors' samples. CDR3: CATSREPRRNNEQFF. In DNA, the CDR3 is TGTGCCACCAGCAGAGAACCTCGGCGGAACAATGAGCAGTTCTTC. Full variable domain (rest looked up from reference TRBV15 and TRBJ2-1): DAMVIQNPRYQVTQFGKPVTLSCSQTLNHNVMYWYQQKSSQAPKLLFHYYDKDFNNEADTPDNFQSRRPNTSFCFLDIRSPGLGDTAMYLCATSREPRRNNEQFFGPGTRLTVL.